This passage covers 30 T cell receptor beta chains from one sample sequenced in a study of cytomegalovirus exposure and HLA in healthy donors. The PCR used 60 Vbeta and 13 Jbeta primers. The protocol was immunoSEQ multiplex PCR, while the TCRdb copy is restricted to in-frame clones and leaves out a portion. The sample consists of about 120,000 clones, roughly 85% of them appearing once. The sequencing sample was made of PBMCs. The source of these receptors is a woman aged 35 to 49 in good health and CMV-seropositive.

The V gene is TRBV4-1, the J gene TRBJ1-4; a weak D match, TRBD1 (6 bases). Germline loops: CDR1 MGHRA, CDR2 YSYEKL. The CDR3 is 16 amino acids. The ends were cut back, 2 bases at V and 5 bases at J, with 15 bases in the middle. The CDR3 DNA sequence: TGCGCCAGCAGCCAAATGGGGGGGACACCAAATGAAAAACTGTTTTTT. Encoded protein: CASSQMGGTPNEKLFF.

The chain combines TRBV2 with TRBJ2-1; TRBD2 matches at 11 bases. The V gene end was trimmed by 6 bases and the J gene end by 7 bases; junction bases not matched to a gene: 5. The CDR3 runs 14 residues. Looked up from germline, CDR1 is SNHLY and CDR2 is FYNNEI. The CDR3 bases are TGTGCCAGCAGCCCTGGACTAGCGGGTAATGAGCAGTTCTTC. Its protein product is CASSPGLAGNEQFF.

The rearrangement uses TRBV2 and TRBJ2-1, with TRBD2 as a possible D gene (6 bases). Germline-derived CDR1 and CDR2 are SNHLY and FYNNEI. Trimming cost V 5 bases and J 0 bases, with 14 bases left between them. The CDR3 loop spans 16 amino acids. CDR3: CASSPLSGHSYNEQFF. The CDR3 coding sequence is TGTGCCAGCAGTCCCCTTAGCGGCCACTCCTACAATGAGCAGTTCTTC. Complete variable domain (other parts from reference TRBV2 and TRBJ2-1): EPEVTQTPSHQVTQMGQEVILRCVPISNHLYFYWYRQILGQKVEFLVSFYNNEISEKSEIFDDQFSVERPDGSNFTLKIRSTKLEDSAMYFCASSPLSGHSYNEQFFGPGTRLTVL.

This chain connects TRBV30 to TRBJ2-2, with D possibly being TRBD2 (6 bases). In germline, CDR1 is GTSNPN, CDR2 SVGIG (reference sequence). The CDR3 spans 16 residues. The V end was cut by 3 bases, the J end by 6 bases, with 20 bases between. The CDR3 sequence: CAWRPSFGSWPGELFF. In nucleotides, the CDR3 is TGTGCCTGGAGGCCTTCATTCGGGAGTTGGCCCGGGGAGCTGTTTTTT.

The CDR3 reads CASSLAGGSYEQYF. CDR3 coding DNA: TGTGCCAGCAGCTTAGCCGGGGGAAGCTACGAGCAGTACTTC. This chain links TRBV11-1 with TRBJ2-5; TRBD2 is a possible D gene (6 bases). Matching the DNA end better, TRBJ2-7 makes the J call doubtful. The CDR3 is 14 residues long. CDR1 is SGHAT, CDR2 FQDESV, per germline (reference sequence).

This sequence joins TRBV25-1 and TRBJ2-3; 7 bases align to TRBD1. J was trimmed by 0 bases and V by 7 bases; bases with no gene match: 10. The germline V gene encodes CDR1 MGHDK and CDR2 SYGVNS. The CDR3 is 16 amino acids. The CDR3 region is CASNPGTAPSTDTQYF. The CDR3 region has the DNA TGTGCCAGCAATCCCGGGACAGCTCCTAGCACAGATACGCAGTATTTT.

CDR3 protein: CAIRQGKRGGANVLTF. The CDR3 DNA is TGTGCCATCAGACAGGGAAAAAGGGGAGGGGCCAACGTCCTGACTTTC. The chain joins TRBV2 to TRBJ2-6, with TRBD1 matching 7 bases. V shed 10 bases, J shed 4 bases, and the junction held 13 bases outside the gene matches. The CDR3 covers 16 residues. The germline gives CDR1 SNHLY, CDR2 FYNNEI. Drawing the rest from reference TRBV2 and TRBJ2-6, the complete variable domain is EPEVTQTPSHQVTQMGQEVILRCVPISNHLYFYWYRQILGQKVEFLVSFYNNEISEKSEIFDDQFSVERPDGSNFTLKIRSTKLEDSAMYFCAIRQGKRGGANVLTFGAGSRLTVL.

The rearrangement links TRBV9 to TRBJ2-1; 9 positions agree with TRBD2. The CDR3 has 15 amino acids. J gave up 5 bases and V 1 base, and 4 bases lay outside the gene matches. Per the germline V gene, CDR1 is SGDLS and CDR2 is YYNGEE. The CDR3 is CASSVRGTSNNEQFF. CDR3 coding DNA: TGTGCCAGCAGCGTAAGAGGGACTAGCAACAATGAGCAGTTCTTC.

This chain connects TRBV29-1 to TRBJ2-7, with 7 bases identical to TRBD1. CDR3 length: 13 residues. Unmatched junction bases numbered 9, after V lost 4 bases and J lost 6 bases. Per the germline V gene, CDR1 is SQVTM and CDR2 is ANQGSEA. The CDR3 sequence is CSVGWTGRREQYF. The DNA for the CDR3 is TGCAGCGTTGGCTGGACAGGACGGCGCGAGCAGTACTTC.

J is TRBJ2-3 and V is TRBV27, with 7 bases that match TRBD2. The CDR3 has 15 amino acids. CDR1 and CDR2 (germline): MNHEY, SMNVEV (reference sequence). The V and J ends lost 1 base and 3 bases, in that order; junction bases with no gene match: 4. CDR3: CASSLWAGATDTQYF. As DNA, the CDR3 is TGTGCCAGCAGTTTATGGGCGGGAGCGACAGATACGCAGTATTTT.

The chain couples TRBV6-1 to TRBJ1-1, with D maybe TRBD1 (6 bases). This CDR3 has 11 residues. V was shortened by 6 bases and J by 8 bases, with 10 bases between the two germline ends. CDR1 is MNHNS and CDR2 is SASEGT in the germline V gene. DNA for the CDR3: TGTGCCAGCAGCCGAGGGACAGAAGCTTTCTTT. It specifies CASSRGTEAFF.

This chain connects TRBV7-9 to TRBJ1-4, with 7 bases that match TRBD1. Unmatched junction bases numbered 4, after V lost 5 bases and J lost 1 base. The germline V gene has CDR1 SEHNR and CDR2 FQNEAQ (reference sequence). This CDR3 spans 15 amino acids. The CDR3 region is CASSPGGRTNEKLFF. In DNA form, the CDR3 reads TGTGCCAGCAGCCCAGGGGGTAGAACTAATGAAAAACTGTTTTTT.

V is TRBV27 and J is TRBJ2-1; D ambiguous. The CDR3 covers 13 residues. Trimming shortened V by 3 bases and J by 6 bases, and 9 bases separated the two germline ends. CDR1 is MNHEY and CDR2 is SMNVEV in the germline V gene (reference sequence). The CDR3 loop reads CASSLSPPNEQFF. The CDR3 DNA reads TGTGCCAGCAGTTTGAGCCCGCCCAATGAGCAGTTCTTC.

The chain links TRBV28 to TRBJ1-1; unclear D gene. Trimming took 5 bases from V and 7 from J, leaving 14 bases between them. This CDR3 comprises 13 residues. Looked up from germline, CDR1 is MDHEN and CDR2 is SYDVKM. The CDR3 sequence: CASSGRTGYEAFF. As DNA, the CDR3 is TGTGCCAGCAGTGGCCGAACGGGTTATGAAGCTTTCTTT. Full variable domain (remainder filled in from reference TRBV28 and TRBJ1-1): DVKVTQSSRYLVKRTGEKVFLECVQDMDHENMFWYRQDPGLGLRLIYFSYDVKMKEKGDIPEGYSVSREKKERFSLILESASTNQTSMYLCASSGRTGYEAFFGQGTRLTVV.

CDR3 nucleotides: TGCAGCGCCCGCTACGGGGTAGTTGTCAATGAGCAGTTCTTC. Protein sequence: CSARYGVVVNEQFF. V usage is TRBV29-1 and J usage is TRBJ2-1; TRBD2 might be the D (5 bases). CDR3 length equals 14 residues. CDR1 is SQVTM and CDR2 is ANQGSEA in the germline V gene. V was clipped by 7 bases and J by 6 bases, with 19 bases between them.

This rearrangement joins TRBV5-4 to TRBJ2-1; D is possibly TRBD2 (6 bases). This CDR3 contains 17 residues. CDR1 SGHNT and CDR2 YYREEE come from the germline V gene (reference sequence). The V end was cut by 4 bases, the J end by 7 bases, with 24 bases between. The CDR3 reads CASSPGAGTGGQNEQFF. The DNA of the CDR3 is TGTGCCAGCAGCCCTGGAGCCGGGACTGGAGGCCAAAATGAGCAGTTCTTC.

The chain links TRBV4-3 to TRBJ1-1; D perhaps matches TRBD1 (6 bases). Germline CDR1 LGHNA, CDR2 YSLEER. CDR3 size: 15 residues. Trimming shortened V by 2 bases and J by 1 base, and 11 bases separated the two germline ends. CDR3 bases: TGCGCCAGCAGCCAATCTATACAGGGGAACACTGAAGCTTTCTTT. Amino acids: CASSQSIQGNTEAFF.

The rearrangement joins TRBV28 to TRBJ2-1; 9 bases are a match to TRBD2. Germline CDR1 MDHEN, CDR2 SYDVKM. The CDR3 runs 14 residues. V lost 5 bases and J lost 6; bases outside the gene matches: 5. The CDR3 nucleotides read TGTGCCAGCAGTCTAGCGGGAAGTGCCAATGAGCAGTTCTTC. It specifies CASSLAGSANEQFF. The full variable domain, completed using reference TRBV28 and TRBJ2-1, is DVKVTQSSRYLVKRTGEKVFLECVQDMDHENMFWYRQDPGLGLRLIYFSYDVKMKEKGDIPEGYSVSREKKERFSLILESASTNQTSMYLCASSLAGSANEQFFGPGTRLTVL.

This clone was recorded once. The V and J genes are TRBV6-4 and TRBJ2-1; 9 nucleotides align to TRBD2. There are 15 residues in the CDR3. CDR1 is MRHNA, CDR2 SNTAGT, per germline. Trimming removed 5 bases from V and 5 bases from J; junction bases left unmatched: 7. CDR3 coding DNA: TGTGCCAGCAGTCTTGGGCGGGAGGGTAACAATGAGCAGTTCTTC. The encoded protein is CASSLGREGNNEQFF.

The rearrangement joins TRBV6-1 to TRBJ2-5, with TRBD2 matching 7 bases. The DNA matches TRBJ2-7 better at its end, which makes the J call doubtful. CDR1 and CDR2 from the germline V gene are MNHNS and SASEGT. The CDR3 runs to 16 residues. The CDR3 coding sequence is TGTGCCAGCAGTGAAGAAGAGCGGGACTTATACTACGAGCAGTACTTC. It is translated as CASSEEERDLYYEQYF.

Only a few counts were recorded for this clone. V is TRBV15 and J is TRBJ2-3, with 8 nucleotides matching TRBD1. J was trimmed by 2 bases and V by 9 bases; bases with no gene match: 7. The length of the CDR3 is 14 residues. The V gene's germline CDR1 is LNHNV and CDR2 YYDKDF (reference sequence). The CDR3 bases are TGTGCCACTCAAGACAGGGGAGACACAGATACGCAGTATTTT. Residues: CATQDRGDTDTQYF.

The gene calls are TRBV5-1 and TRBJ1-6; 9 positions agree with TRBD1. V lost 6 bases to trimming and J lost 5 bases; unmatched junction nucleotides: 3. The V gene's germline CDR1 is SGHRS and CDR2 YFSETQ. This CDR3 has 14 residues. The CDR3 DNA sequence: TGCGCCAGCACCCGGACAGGGGATAATTCACCCCTCCACTTT. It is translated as CASTRTGDNSPLHF.

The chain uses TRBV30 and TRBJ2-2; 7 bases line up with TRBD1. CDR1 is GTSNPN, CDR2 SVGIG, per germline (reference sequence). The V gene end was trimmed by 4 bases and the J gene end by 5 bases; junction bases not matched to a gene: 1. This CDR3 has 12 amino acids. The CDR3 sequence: CAWNRGTGELFF. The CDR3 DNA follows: TGTGCCTGGAACAGGGGAACCGGGGAGCTGTTTTTT.

The CDR3 DNA reads as TGTGCCAGCACTAACTGGAGGGGCCAAGAGACCCAGTACTTC. This encodes CASTNWRGQETQYF. The rearrangement uses TRBV6-1 and TRBJ2-5; TRBD2 might be the D (6 bases). V was clipped by 7 bases and J by 1 base, with 13 bases between them. In germline, CDR1 is MNHNS, CDR2 SASEGT. The CDR3 is 14 amino acids.

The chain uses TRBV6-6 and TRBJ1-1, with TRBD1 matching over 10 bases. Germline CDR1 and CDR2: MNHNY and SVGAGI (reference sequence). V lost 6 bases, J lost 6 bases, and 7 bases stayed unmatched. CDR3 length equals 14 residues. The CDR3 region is CASREAGQGAEAFF. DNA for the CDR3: TGTGCCAGCAGGGAGGCAGGACAGGGGGCTGAAGCTTTCTTT.

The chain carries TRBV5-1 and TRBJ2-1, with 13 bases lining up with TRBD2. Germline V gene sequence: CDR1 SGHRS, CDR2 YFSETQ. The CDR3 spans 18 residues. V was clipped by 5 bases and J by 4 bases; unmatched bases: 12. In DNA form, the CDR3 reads TGCGCCAGCAGACCAGATTGGACTAGCGGGAGCGTATACAATGAGCAGTTCTTC. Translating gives CASRPDWTSGSVYNEQFF.

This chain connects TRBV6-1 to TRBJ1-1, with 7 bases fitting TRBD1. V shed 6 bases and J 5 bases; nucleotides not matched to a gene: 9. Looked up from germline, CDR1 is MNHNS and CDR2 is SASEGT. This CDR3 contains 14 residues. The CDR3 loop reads CASRRKGAWTEAFF. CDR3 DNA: TGTGCCAGCAGACGGAAGGGGGCTTGGACTGAAGCTTTCTTT.

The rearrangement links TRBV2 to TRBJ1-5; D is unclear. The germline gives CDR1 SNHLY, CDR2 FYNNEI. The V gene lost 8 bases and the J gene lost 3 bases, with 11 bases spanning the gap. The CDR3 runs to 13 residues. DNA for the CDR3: TGTGCCAGCCTCGGGGAGAACAATCAGCCCCAGCATTTT. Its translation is CASLGENNQPQHF.

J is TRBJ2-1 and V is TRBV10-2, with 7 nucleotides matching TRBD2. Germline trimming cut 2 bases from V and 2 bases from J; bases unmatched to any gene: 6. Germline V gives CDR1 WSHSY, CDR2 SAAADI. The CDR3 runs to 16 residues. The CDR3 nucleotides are TGCGCCAGCAGTGAGCCGAGCGGGGTTACCTACAATGAGCAGTTCTTC. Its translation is CASSEPSGVTYNEQFF.

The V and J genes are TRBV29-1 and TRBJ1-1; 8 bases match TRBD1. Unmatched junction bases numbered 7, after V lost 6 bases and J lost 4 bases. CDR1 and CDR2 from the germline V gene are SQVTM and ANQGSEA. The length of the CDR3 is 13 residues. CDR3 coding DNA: TGCAGCGTCAACACCGGGACAGGCACTGAAGCTTTCTTT. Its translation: CSVNTGTGTEAFF. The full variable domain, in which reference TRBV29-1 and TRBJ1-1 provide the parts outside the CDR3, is SAVISQKPSRDICQRGTSLTIQCQVDSQVTMMFWYRQQPGQSLTLIATANQGSEATYESGFVIDKFPISRPNLTFSTLTVSNMSPEDSSIYLCSVNTGTGTEAFFGQGTRLTVV.